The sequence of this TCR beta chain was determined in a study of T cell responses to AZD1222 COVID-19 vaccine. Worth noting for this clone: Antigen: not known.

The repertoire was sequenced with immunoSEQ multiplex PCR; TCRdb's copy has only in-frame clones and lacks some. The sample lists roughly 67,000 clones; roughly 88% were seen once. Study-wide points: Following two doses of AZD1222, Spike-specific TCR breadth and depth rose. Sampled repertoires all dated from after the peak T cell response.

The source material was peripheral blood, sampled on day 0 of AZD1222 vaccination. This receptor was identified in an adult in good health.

In DNA, the CDR3 is TGTGCCTGGATCAACCCTCAGGGGGGGTACACTGAAGCTTTCTTT. Protein: CAWINPQGGYTEAFF. The chain employs TRBV30 and TRBJ1-1; 7 bases map to TRBD1. Trimming cost V 4 bases and J 3 bases; bases outside gene matches: 11. CDR1 and CDR2 from the germline V gene are GTSNPN and SVGIG (reference sequence). This CDR3 comprises 15 residues.